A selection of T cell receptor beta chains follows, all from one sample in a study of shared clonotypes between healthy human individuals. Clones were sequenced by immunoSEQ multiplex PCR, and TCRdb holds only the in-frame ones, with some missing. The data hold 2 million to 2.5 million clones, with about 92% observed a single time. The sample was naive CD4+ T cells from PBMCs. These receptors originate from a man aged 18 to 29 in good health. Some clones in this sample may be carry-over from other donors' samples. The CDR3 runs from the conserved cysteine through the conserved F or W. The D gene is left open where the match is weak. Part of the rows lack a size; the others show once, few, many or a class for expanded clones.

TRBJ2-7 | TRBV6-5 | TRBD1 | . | CASSYPGTGVYEQYF | TGTGCCAGCAGTTACCCCGGGACAGGGGTCTACGAGCAGTACTTC
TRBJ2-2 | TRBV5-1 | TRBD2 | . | CASSFLAGGVGELFF | TGCGCCAGCAGCTTCTTAGCGGGAGGCGTCGGGGAGCTGTTTTTT
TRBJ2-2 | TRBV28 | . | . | CASSPRTTWGELFF | TGTGCCAGCAGTCCCCGGACTACTTGGGGGGAGCTGTTTTTT
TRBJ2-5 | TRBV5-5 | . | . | CASSFGVYQETQYF | TGTGCCAGCAGCTTTGGCGTATACCAAGAGACCCAGTACTTC
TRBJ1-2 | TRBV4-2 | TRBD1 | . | CASSHRTGTNYGYTF | TGTGCCAGCAGCCACCGGACAGGAACTAACTATGGCTACACCTTC
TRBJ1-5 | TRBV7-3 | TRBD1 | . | CASSPDRGQPQHF | TGTGCCAGCAGCCCCGACAGGGGACAGCCCCAGCATTTT
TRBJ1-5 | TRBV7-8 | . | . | CASSHKTGTQPQHF | TGTGCCAGCAGCCATAAAACAGGCACCCAGCCCCAGCATTTT
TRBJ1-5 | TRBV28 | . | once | CASSPPTQRGQPQHF | TGTGCCAGCAGTCCCCCGACCCAACGAGGGCAGCCCCAGCATTTT
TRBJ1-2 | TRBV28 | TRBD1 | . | CASSLIDRGSYTF | TGTGCCAGCAGTTTGATCGACAGGGGGAGCTACACCTTC
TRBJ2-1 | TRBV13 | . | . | CASSLGLGQPTYNEQFF | TGTGCCAGCAGCTTAGGCCTAGGACAGCCCACCTACAATGAGCAGTTCTTC
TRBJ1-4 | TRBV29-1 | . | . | CSALGQGNEKLFF | TGCAGCGCCTTGGGGCAGGGAAATGAAAAACTGTTTTTT
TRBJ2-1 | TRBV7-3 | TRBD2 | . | CASTITPSGRAISSSYNEQFF | TGTGCCAGCACCATTACCCCCAGCGGGAGGGCCATTAGTAGCTCCTACAATGAGCAGTTCTTC
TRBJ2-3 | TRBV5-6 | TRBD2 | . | CASSSLTSGREADTQYF | TGTGCCAGCAGCTCACTGACTAGCGGGAGGGAGGCAGATACGCAGTATTTT
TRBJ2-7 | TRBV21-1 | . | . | CASSMVTSGSYEQYF | TGTGCCAGCAGCATGGTGACTAGCGGGAGCTACGAGCAGTACTTC
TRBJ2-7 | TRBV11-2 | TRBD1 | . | CASSFGTGGSYEQYF | TGTGCCAGCAGCTTCGGGACAGGGGGGTCCTACGAGCAGTACTTC
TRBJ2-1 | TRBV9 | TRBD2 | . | CASSVLADPYNEQFF | TGTGCCAGCAGCGTGCTAGCGGACCCCTACAATGAGCAGTTCTTC
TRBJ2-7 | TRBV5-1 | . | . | CASSLDRVYYEQYF | TGCGCCAGCAGCTTGGACAGGGTTTACTACGAGCAGTACTTC
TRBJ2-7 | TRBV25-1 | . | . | CASSESRGPIYEQYF | TGTGCCAGCAGTGAAAGTAGGGGACCGATCTACGAGCAGTACTTC
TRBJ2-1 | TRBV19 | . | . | CASNLGPLGYNEQFF | TGTGCCAGTAACTTGGGGCCCCTAGGGTACAATGAGCAGTTCTTC
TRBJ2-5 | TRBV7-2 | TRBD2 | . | CASSQKREGLETQYF | TGTGCCAGCAGCCAAAAGCGGGAGGGGCTGGAGACCCAGTACTTC
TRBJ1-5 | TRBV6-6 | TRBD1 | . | CASRDTGGVQPQHF | TGTGCCAGCAGGGACACAGGGGGCGTTCAGCCCCAGCATTTT
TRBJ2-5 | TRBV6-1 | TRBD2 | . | CATQTSGRAQYF | TGTGCCACCCAAACGAGCGGGAGAGCCCAGTACTTC
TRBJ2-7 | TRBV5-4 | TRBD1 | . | CASSLGGTGTASSYEQYF | TGTGCCAGCAGCTTGGGCGGGACAGGGACTGCCAGCTCCTACGAGCAGTACTTC
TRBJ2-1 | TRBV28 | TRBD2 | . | CASNIAGGYNEQFF | TGTGCCAGCAATATAGCGGGAGGCTACAATGAGCAGTTCTTC
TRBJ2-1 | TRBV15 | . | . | CATSRGGAGYNEQFF | TGTGCCACCAGCAGAGGGGGAGCCGGCTACAATGAGCAGTTCTTC
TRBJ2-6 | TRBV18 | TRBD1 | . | CASSGQVSSGANVLTF | TGTGCCAGCTCAGGACAGGTGAGCTCTGGGGCCAACGTCCTGACTTTC
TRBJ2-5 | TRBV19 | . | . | CASSIPGRATQYF | TGTGCCAGTAGTATCCCTGGGCGGGCAACCCAGTACTTC
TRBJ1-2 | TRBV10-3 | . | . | CAISEPNGRDRIYGYTF | TGTGCCATCAGTGAGCCAAATGGCCGGGACCGAATCTATGGCTACACCTTC
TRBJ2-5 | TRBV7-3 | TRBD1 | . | CASSLTPGQQETQYF | TGTGCCAGCAGCTTAACGCCGGGACAGCAAGAGACCCAGTACTTC
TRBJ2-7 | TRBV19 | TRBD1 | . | CASRTGQQSSEQYF | TGTGCCAGTAGAACGGGACAGCAGTCCAGCGAGCAGTACTTC
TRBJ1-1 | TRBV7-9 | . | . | CASSSQSGGSNPSTEAFF | TGTGCCAGCAGCTCGCAGAGTGGGGGGAGCAATCCTAGCACTGAAGCTTTCTTT
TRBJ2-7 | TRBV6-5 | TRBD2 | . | CASRPTSGRIYEQYF | TGTGCCAGCAGGCCCACTAGCGGGAGGATCTACGAGCAGTACTTC
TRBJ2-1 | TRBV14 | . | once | CASSQDHRTARTNEQFF | TGTGCCAGCAGCCAAGATCATCGGACGGCCCGAACCAATGAGCAGTTCTTC
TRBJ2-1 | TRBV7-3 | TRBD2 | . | CASSRAGTSGPYNEQFF | TGTGCCAGCTCTAGGGCCGGGACTAGCGGACCCTACAATGAGCAGTTCTTC
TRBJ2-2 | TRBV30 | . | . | CAWSVAQGNTGELFF | TGTGCCTGGAGTGTTGCACAGGGGAACACCGGGGAGCTGTTTTTT
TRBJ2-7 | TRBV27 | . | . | CASSLGLPPYEQYF | TGTGCCAGCAGTTTAGGACTCCCCCCCTACGAGCAGTACTTC
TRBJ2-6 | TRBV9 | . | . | CASSVIPRFSGANVLTF | TGTGCCAGCAGCGTCATCCCCCGTTTCTCTGGGGCCAACGTCCTGACTTTC
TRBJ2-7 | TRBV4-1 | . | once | CASSPPDRSGEQYF | TGCGCCAGCAGCCCGCCGGACCGCTCTGGCGAGCAGTACTTC
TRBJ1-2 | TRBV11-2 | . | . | CASSPRTIYGYTF | TGTGCCAGCAGCCCCCGGACTATTTATGGCTACACCTTC
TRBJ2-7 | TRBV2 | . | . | CASRAQGGTYEQYF | TGTGCCAGCAGAGCACAGGGAGGCACCTACGAGCAGTACTTC
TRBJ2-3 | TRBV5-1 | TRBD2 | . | CASSRIAGASDTQYF | TGCGCCAGCAGCCGTATAGCGGGAGCGAGCGATACGCAGTATTTT
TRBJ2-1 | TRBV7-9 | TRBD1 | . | CASSWKDRGRTHEQFF | TGTGCCAGCAGCTGGAAAGACAGGGGGCGCACCCATGAGCAGTTCTTC
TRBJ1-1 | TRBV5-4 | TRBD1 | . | CASSWGQGSTEAFF | TGTGCCAGCAGCTGGGGACAGGGTAGTACTGAAGCTTTCTTT
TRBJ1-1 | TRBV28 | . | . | CASSLSNTEAFF | TGTGCCAGCAGTTTATCCAACACTGAAGCTTTCTTT
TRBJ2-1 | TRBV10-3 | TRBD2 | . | CAISEWGLAGNNEQFF | TGTGCCATCAGTGAATGGGGCCTAGCGGGTAACAATGAGCAGTTCTTC
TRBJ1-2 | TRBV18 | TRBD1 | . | CASSPGPGQGASYTF | TGTGCCAGCTCACCAGGTCCGGGACAGGGGGCGAGCTACACCTTC
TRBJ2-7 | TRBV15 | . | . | CATSGGRVGTYEQYF | TGTGCCACCAGCGGGGGCCGGGTTGGGACCTACGAGCAGTACTTC
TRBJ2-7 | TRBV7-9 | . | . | CASSLSRGSYEQYF | TGTGCCAGCAGCTTGTCGCGGGGCTCCTACGAGCAGTACTTC
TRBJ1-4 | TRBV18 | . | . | CASSPPDPSGEKLFF | TGTGCCAGCTCCCCCCCGGACCCATCAGGGGAAAAACTGTTTTTT
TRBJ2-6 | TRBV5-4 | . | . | CASSLAPAGANVLTF | TGTGCCAGCAGCTTGGCTCCGGCGGGGGCCAACGTCCTGACTTTC
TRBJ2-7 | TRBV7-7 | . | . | CASSLAQGPYEQYF | TGTGCCAGCAGCTTAGCTCAGGGACCTTACGAGCAGTACTTC
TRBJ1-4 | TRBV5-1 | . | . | CASSMGKNEKLFF | TGCGCCAGCAGTATGGGGAAGAATGAAAAACTGTTTTTT
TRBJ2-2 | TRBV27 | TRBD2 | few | CASSGRGLEDTGELFF | TGTGCCAGCAGCGGGCGGGGGTTGGAGGACACCGGGGAGCTGTTTTTT
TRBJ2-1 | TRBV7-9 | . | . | CASSGDYNEQFF | TGTGCCAGCAGTGGCGACTACAATGAGCAGTTCTTC
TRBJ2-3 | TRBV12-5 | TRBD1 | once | CASGLGTGGGHTDTQYF | TGTGCTAGTGGTTTGGGGACAGGGGGCGGACACACAGATACGCAGTATTTT
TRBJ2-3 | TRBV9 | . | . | CASSGRGTDTQYF | TGTGCCAGCAGTGGCAGAGGGACAGATACGCAGTATTTT
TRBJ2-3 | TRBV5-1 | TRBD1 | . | CASSQDRTTDTQYF | TGCGCCAGCAGCCAGGACAGGACCACAGATACGCAGTATTTT
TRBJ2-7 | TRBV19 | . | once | CASSRTESGYEQYF | TGTGCCAGTAGTCGGACAGAAAGTGGCTACGAGCAGTACTTC
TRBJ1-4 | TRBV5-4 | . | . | CASSFGEHTNEKLFF | TGTGCCAGCAGCTTTGGGGAGCACACTAATGAAAAACTGTTTTTT